This TCR beta chain was identified during a study of vaccination effects on CD4 cells after COVID-19. In the study overall: Viral peptide pools were used in the ViraFEST assay to expand antigen-specific CD4+ T cells, and sequencing came afterward. Points from the study as a whole: Common cold coronavirus cross-reactivity was shown by only 1 of 255 vaccine-induced clones in healthy vaccinees. Convalescent patients were scarce, and early post-infection timepoints were absent.

Turning to this clone: Its antigen is still unknown.

Generated by immunoSEQ multiplex PCR, the TCRdb table keeps only in-frame clones and is missing some. The repertoire includes around 26,000 clones, over 65% of them detected once, and roughly 11% sits in the top ten. Germline V gene data show CDR1 as MNHNS and CDR2 as SASEGT. The CDR3 has 18 amino acids. With 4 bases clipped from V and 1 base from J, the junction kept 13 bases outside the gene matches. Scientists isolated CD4+ T cells after a roughly nine-day culture period ended. Replacing half the medium with IL-2 medium was done on days 3 and 7. The TCR comes from a human donor who received a COVID-19 vaccine. The material was CD4+ T cells from PBMCs cultured without peptide, obtained before COVID-19 vaccination. The gene calls are TRBV6-1 and TRBJ1-1; 9 nucleotides line up with TRBD1. CDR3 in DNA: TGTGCCAGCAGTGCTGGGGGAACAGGGGGCAGAGGGAACACTGAAGCTTTCTTT. Amino acid sequence: CASSAGGTGGRGNTEAFF.